One sample yielded the 23 T cell receptor beta chains listed below, sequenced in a study of response to subunit inactivated influenza vaccine. TCRdb reprocessed the RT-PCR reads via MiXCR and lists one record per CDR3 protein. Of just over 300,000 distinct CDR3 sequences in the sample, 20% to 25% were seen once. The sequences come from PBMCs from blood, collected approximately 22 months after vaccination. These receptors originate from a man between 50 and 69 years old who received an inactivated influenza vaccine.

This clonotype has just a few counts. CDR3 in DNA: TGTGCCAGCAGCTCACAGGGATGGGCACACGATACGCAGTATTTT. Protein product: CASSSQGWAHDTQYF. The rearrangement uses TRBV7-2 and TRBJ2-3, with a possible D match to TRBD1 (6 bases). This CDR3 has 15 residues. CDR1 SGHTA and CDR2 FQGNSA come from the germline V gene. The V gene lost 4 bases and the J gene lost 6 bases, with 17 bases spanning the gap.

This clonotype was observed a handful of times. This chain links TRBV5-6 with TRBJ2-1, with D uncertain. V was trimmed by 0 bases and J by 3 bases, leaving 10 bases between them. The germline V gene encodes CDR1 SGHDT and CDR2 YYEEEE. This CDR3 spans 15 amino acids. Here the CDR3 reads CASSLVQTYYNEQFF. CDR3 bases: TGTGCCAGCAGCTTGGTTCAAACCTACTACAATGAGCAGTTCTTC.

The chain links TRBV29-1 to TRBJ2-3; D gene unclear. The CDR3 has 13 residues. Germline CDR1 and CDR2: SQVTM and ANQGSEA. Trimming cost V 7 bases and J 6 bases, with 17 bases left between them. CDR3 sequence (DNA): TGCAGCGGGGCCCGTAGCCGGCCTGATACGCAGTATTTT. Protein: CSGARSRPDTQYF.

The rearrangement links TRBV12-3 or TRBV12-4 to TRBJ2-7; TRBD2 agrees at 11 bases. The CDR3 runs 15 residues. The trim removed 6 bases at V and 0 bases at J, leaving 4 bases unmatched. DNA of the CDR3: TGTGCCAGCAGACTTACTAGCGGGAGCTCCTACGAGCAGTACTTC. Amino acids: CASRLTSGSSYEQYF.

V and J are TRBV12-3 or TRBV12-4 and TRBJ1-5; the D is unclear. The CDR3 has 14 residues. Trimming pared 3 bases from V and 7 bases from J, leaving 13 bases between. As DNA, the CDR3 is TGTGCCAGCAGTTTCCCGCCGACGGAACAGCCCCAGCATTTT. It encodes CASSFPPTEQPQHF.

This clonotype came up a few times. This sequence joins TRBV20-1 and TRBJ1-3; TRBD1 matches at 10 bases. Germline CDR1 reads DFQATT; CDR2 reads SNEGSKA (reference sequence). The CDR3 spans 16 residues. The V gene end was trimmed by 6 bases and the J gene end by 8 bases; junction bases not matched to a gene: 16. The CDR3 DNA sequence: TGCAGTGCCTACGACCGGGACAGGGGAGTCCGGGACACCATATATTTT. As protein: CSAYDRDRGVRDTIYF.

The chain carries TRBV20-1 and TRBJ2-1; D call uncertain. The germline CDR1 and CDR2 sequences are DFQATT and SNEGSKA (reference sequence). Trimming cost V 4 bases and J 5 bases, with 15 bases left between them. The CDR3 length is 14 residues. This chain's CDR3 is CSATVPPWDNEQFF. DNA of the CDR3: TGCAGTGCTACAGTCCCACCCTGGGACAATGAGCAGTTCTTC.

This clonotype was recorded many times. The V call is TRBV11-2, the J call TRBJ1-3, with D maybe TRBD1 (5 bases). This CDR3 comprises 14 residues. Trimming left V 1 base short and J 9 bases short, with 13 bases between. Per germline, CDR1 SGHAT and CDR2 FQNNGV. CDR3 nucleotide sequence: TGTGCCAGCAGCTTAGTCGCAGGGTGGGGCACCATATATTTT. It yields the protein CASSLVAGWGTIYF.

This rearrangement joins TRBV25-1 to TRBJ2-7; D may be TRBD1 (6 bases). Trimming removed 7 bases at V and 6 bases at J, with 19 bases between. Looked up from germline, CDR1 is MGHDK and CDR2 is SYGVNS. This CDR3 comprises 14 residues. In DNA form, the CDR3 reads TGTGCCAGCATGAGGACAGTGGACCTCGGCGAGCAGTACTTC. Its translation: CASMRTVDLGEQYF.

This clonotype was found once. Without the conserved terminal phenylalanine or tryptophan, this CDR3 likely stems from a read error. The chain uses TRBV12-3 or TRBV12-4 and TRBJ1-1; tentative D call: TRBD1 (5 bases). V dropped 0 bases and J dropped 4 bases, with 9 bases sitting between them. The CDR3 consists of 14 residues. CDR3 residues: CASSLAEGRTEAFY. For the CDR3, the DNA is TGTGCCAGCAGTTTAGCTGAGGGGCGCACTGAAGCTTTCTAT.

This clonotype appeared a few times. This chain joins TRBV4-1 and TRBJ2-4; D remains ambiguous. The germline V and J ends were trimmed by 1 base and 3 bases, with 13 bases remaining between them. Germline V gives CDR1 MGHRA, CDR2 YSYEKL. This CDR3 is 16 amino acids long. CDR3 nucleotide sequence: TGCGCCAGCAGCCAAGCCCCGCTTAGGCTCAAAAACATTCAGTACTTC. Protein: CASSQAPLRLKNIQYF.

The chain is built from TRBV12-3 or TRBV12-4 and TRBJ2-1; the D gene is possibly TRBD2 (5 bases). The CDR3 contains 17 residues. V lost 1 base to trimming and J lost 6 bases, with 19 bases between them. In DNA form, the CDR3 reads TGTGCCAGCAGTTTAGGGGCAGGAGGCCGGGGTTTCAATGAGCAGTTCTTC. Amino acids: CASSLGAGGRGFNEQFF.

This clonotype was recorded a few times. V and J are TRBV21-1 and TRBJ2-2; the D segment call TRBD2 is taken from the table without a DNA check. TRBV21-1 is annotated as a pseudogene. CDR3 length equals 19 residues. The CDR3 reads CASSNLLAGGPGNTGELFF. CDR3 sequence (DNA): TGTGCCAGCTCGAATTTACTAGCGGGAGGGCCGGGTAACACCGGGGAGCTGTTTTTT.

This clonotype has more than one count but fewer than ten. CDR3 amino acids: CASSLASGARNQPQHF. CDR3 DNA: TGTGCCAGCAGCCTTGCCTCAGGGGCGCGGAATCAGCCCCAGCATTTT. This rearrangement joins TRBV28 to TRBJ1-5; TRBD1 is a possible D gene (6 bases). Germline CDR1 and CDR2: MDHEN and SYDVKM. The length of the CDR3 is 16 residues. V was trimmed by 6 bases and J by 4 bases, leaving 19 bases between them.

The rearrangement joins TRBV29-1 to TRBJ1-2, with D uncertain. Germline V gene sequence: CDR1 SQVTM, CDR2 ANQGSEA. The CDR3 has 14 residues. The ends were cut back, 6 bases at V and 1 base at J, with 15 bases in the middle. CDR3 DNA: TGCAGCGTAAACTCGGACGCAAATAACTATGGCTACACCTTC. This gives the protein CSVNSDANNYGYTF. The full variable domain, its missing parts supplied by reference TRBV29-1 and TRBJ1-2, is SAVISQKPSRDICQRGTSLTIQCQVDSQVTMMFWYRQQPGQSLTLIATANQGSEATYESGFVIDKFPISRPNLTFSTLTVSNMSPEDSSIYLCSVNSDANNYGYTFGSGTRLTVV.

This clonotype was detected only a few times. This chain connects TRBV20-1 to TRBJ1-5, with 7 bases aligning to TRBD1. Germline V CDR1 and CDR2: DFQATT, SNEGSKA (reference sequence). CDR3 length: 14 residues. V shed 3 bases, J shed 0 bases, and the junction held 2 bases outside the gene matches. The CDR3 is CSARTGISNQPQHF. The CDR3 DNA sequence: TGCAGTGCTAGGACAGGGATTAGCAATCAGCCCCAGCATTTT.

A few counts support this clonotype. The gene calls are TRBV28 and TRBJ2-4; the D gene is possibly TRBD1 (5 bases). CDR3 size: 19 residues. Deletions cut 7 bases from V and 2 bases from J, with 27 bases between. Germline CDR1 MDHEN, CDR2 SYDVKM. The CDR3 loop is CASTSTVPLKGRPKNIQYF. DNA for the CDR3: TGTGCCAGCACCTCCACCGTGCCCTTGAAGGGGCGGCCCAAAAACATTCAGTACTTC.

This chain uses TRBV11-2 with TRBJ2-7; possibly TRBD1 for D (6 bases). This CDR3 has 15 residues. The V gene lost 3 bases and the J gene lost 3 bases, with 15 bases spanning the gap. CDR1 and CDR2 (germline): SGHAT, FQNNGV. The CDR3 spells CASSLTDRFDYEQYF. CDR3 nucleotides: TGTGCCAGCAGCTTGACGGACAGATTCGACTACGAGCAGTACTTC.

This clonotype was recorded a few times. Without the conserved terminal phenylalanine or tryptophan, this CDR3 likely stems from a read error. V gene TRBV6-1 combines with J gene TRBJ1-6; 7 nucleotides match TRBD1. Germline V CDR1 and CDR2: MNHNS, SASEGT. The CDR3 loop spans 16 amino acids. Losses at the gene ends were 6 bases for V and 4 bases for J; bases not matched to a gene: 9. The CDR3 DNA is TGTGCCAGCAGAACTGCTGGACAGGCGTATAATTCACCCCTCCACTTA. Protein: CASRTAGQAYNSPLHL.

This clonotype showed up just a few times. CDR3 DNA: TGTGCCAGCAGCCGGAACCTCGGGGGTCCCAATCAGCCCCAGCATTTT. Protein product: CASSRNLGGPNQPQHF. This chain uses TRBV6-1 with TRBJ1-5, with a possible D match to TRBD1 (5 bases). This CDR3 is 16 amino acids long. The V gene lost 6 bases and the J gene lost 3 bases, with 18 bases spanning the gap. The germline V gene has CDR1 MNHNS and CDR2 SASEGT.

The sample holds a few counts of this clonotype. The chain carries TRBV28 and TRBJ2-5; 7 bases map to TRBD1. The CDR3 contains 15 residues. The junction had 6 bases not matched to a gene; V was cut back by 3 bases and J by 2 bases. Germline V gene sequence: CDR1 MDHEN, CDR2 SYDVKM. Written as DNA, the CDR3 is TGTGCCAGCAGTTTTGGGAGACAGGGTCAAGAGACCCAGTACTTC. Its translation: CASSFGRQGQETQYF.

The rearrangement joins TRBV11-2 to TRBJ2-2; possibly TRBD1 or TRBD2 for D (5 bases each). V was trimmed by 1 base and J by 4 bases, leaving 7 bases between them. Germline values: CDR1 SGHAT, CDR2 FQNNGV. The CDR3 consists of 14 residues. The CDR3 bases are TGTGCCAGCAGCTTAGGGGACCTCACCGGGGAGCTGTTTTTT. It is translated as CASSLGDLTGELFF.

This clonotype was counted at least ten times. The chain couples TRBV3-1 to TRBJ1-1; D is uncertain. The CDR3 has 14 residues. The ends were cut back, 1 base at V and 4 bases at J, with 10 bases in the middle. Germline V gene sequence: CDR1 LGHDT, CDR2 YNNKEL (reference sequence). The CDR3 nucleotides are TGTGCCAGCAGCCAAGCCCTTCCAGGCACTGAAGCTTTCTTT. This gives the protein CASSQALPGTEAFF.